This T cell receptor beta chain emerged from a study of vaccination and CD4 T cells after COVID-19. As for treatment: 10-day PBMC culture with coronavirus spike peptide pools or control peptides (ViraFEST assay). The PCR-positive dates, March through December 2020, came before the US Alpha, Beta and Delta variants. Cells were cultured for around 10 days, and then CD4+ T cells were isolated by negative selection. A remark on this clonotype: The antigen is unknown.

Cultured CD4+ T cell DNA underwent sequencing with the Oncomine TCR Beta short-read assay. TCRdb fed the PCR reads into MiXCR, producing one record per CDR3 protein. The sample includes some 13,000 distinct CDR3 sequences, roughly 39% seen only once; the top ten take 14% to 15%. Germline lookup yields CDR1 SGHNT and CDR2 YENEEA. Trimming took 5 bases from V and 2 from J, leaving 18 bases between them. This CDR3 contains 16 residues. This chain links TRBV11-3 with TRBJ1-2; D is perhaps TRBD1 (6 bases). The TCR sequence derives from a human donor who had recovered from COVID-19. The sequencing input was CD4+ T cells from blood, cultured in vitro. This chain's CDR3 is CASSPGEGKANYGYTF. The CDR3 DNA reads as TGTGCCAGCAGCCCAGGGGAGGGCAAGGCCAACTATGGCTACACCTTC.